This TCR beta chain originates from a study of cytomegalovirus exposure and HLA in healthy donors. On this clone itself: Antigen specificity is unknown.

The assay was immunoSEQ multiplex PCR, and TCRdb's table has in-frame clones only and misses some. The table includes about 69,000 clones, about 94% detected once. The V gene's germline CDR1 is PRHDT and CDR2 FYEKMQ (reference sequence). Deletions cut 7 bases from V and 7 bases from J, with 20 bases between. The CDR3 contains 15 residues. Broader study findings: Listed as cytomegalovirus-associated were 150 to 200 TCR beta chains.

The TCR sequence derives from a young woman in good health and CMV-seronegative. The sequenced material came from PBMCs. The J gene is TRBJ2-1, the V gene TRBV13, with D possibly matching TRBD2 (7 bases). CDR3 region: CASTPGRGGRNEQFF. Written as DNA, the CDR3 is TGTGCCAGCACCCCTGGGAGGGGGGGGCGGAATGAGCAGTTCTTC.